These 15 T cell receptor beta chains originate from one sample sequenced in a study of cytomegalovirus exposure and HLA in healthy donors. The data were produced by immunoSEQ multiplex PCR, yet TCRdb's version contains in-frame clones alone and is incomplete. The table has some 110,000 clones, more than 85% seen once. Sequenced: PBMCs. These receptors were collected from a woman between 18 and 29 years old in good health and CMV-seropositive.

This clone was seen once. The chain combines TRBV27 with TRBJ2-7; D is perhaps TRBD2 (6 bases). This CDR3 region has 14 residues. Germline lookup yields CDR1 MNHEY and CDR2 SMNVEV (reference sequence). Trimming took off 3 bases at V and 2 bases at J, with 11 bases between the two ends. This CDR3 reads CASSFQPGAYEQYF. In DNA form, the CDR3 reads TGTGCCAGCAGTTTCCAGCCGGGGGCCTACGAGCAGTACTTC.

The rearrangement links TRBV15 to TRBJ2-7; 7 nucleotides match TRBD1. Trimming removed 2 bases from V and 6 bases from J; junction bases left unmatched: 4. Looked up from germline, CDR1 is LNHNV and CDR2 is YYDKDF (reference sequence). This CDR3 region has 13 residues. CDR3 in DNA: TGTGCCACCAGCAGACGACAGGGTTTCGAGCAGTACTTC. This codes for CATSRRQGFEQYF.

This chain uses TRBV25-1 with TRBJ1-5; no definite D call. Germline lookup yields CDR1 MGHDK and CDR2 SYGVNS. V was trimmed by 2 bases and J by 5 bases, leaving 10 bases between them. The CDR3 is 14 residues long. CDR3 amino acids: CASSEEGGYQPQHF. DNA for the CDR3: TGTGCCAGCAGTGAAGAGGGAGGGTATCAGCCCCAGCATTTT.

V gene TRBV27 combines with J gene TRBJ2-7, with D tentatively TRBD1 (6 bases). The CDR3 is 15 amino acids. The germline V and J ends were trimmed by 6 bases and 2 bases, with 17 bases remaining between them. CDR1 MNHEY and CDR2 SMNVEV come from the germline V gene (reference sequence). For the CDR3, the DNA is TGTGCCAGCAGCCTAACAGTGGGGGCGGCCTACGAGCAGTACTTC. As protein: CASSLTVGAAYEQYF.

This CDR3 is CASRSYHGTGPGNTIYF. CDR3 nucleotides: TGTGCCAGCAGATCTTACCACGGGACAGGACCCGGAAACACCATATATTTT. The J gene is TRBJ1-3, the V gene TRBV28, with 8 bases lining up with TRBD1. V trimming: 6 bases; J trimming: 4 bases; junction bases outside the gene matches: 14. In germline, CDR1 is MDHEN, CDR2 SYDVKM. This CDR3 is built from 17 residues. The full variable domain, its missing parts supplied by reference TRBV28 and TRBJ1-3, is DVKVTQSSRYLVKRTGEKVFLECVQDMDHENMFWYRQDPGLGLRLIYFSYDVKMKEKGDIPEGYSVSREKKERFSLILESASTNQTSMYLCASRSYHGTGPGNTIYFGEGSWLTVV.

This chain links TRBV25-1 with TRBJ1-1, with 11 positions matching TRBD1. Germline V CDR1 and CDR2: MGHDK, SYGVNS. J lost 1 base, V lost 2 bases, and 0 bases had no gene match. This CDR3 is 15 amino acids long. This CDR3 reads CASSEGTGGNTEAFF. Here the CDR3 DNA reads TGTGCCAGCAGTGAAGGGACAGGGGGGAACACTGAAGCTTTCTTT.

The CDR3 here is CASSPDRDSGNTIYF. The CDR3, as DNA: TGTGCCAGCAGTCCGGACAGGGACTCTGGAAACACCATATATTTT. This chain connects TRBV6-5 to TRBJ1-3; the match to TRBD1 covers 8 bases. This CDR3 has 15 residues. V gave up 5 bases and J gave up 0 bases; unmatched junction bases: 3. CDR1 is MNHEY, CDR2 SVGAGI, per germline.

The chain recombines TRBV2 with TRBJ1-3, with 7 bases lining up with TRBD1. The germline CDR1 and CDR2 sequences are SNHLY and FYNNEI. The CDR3 has 16 amino acids. J was trimmed by 2 bases and V by 4 bases; bases with no gene match: 8. CDR3 sequence (DNA): TGTGCCAGCAGTGCCGAACAGGGGTTCGCTGGAAACACCATATATTTT. The encoded protein is CASSAEQGFAGNTIYF.

CDR3 protein: CASSGAELSSYNEQFF. The DNA for the CDR3 is TGCGCCAGCAGCGGAGCCGAGCTTAGCTCCTACAATGAGCAGTTCTTC. The chain recombines TRBV5-1 with TRBJ2-1, with no clear D. Deletions cut 4 bases from V and 0 bases from J, with 14 bases between. Germline CDR1 is SGHRS and CDR2 is YFSETQ. This CDR3 comprises 16 residues.

The chain links TRBV27 to TRBJ1-2; 7 bases are shared with TRBD1. The CDR3 covers 12 residues. Germline-derived CDR1 and CDR2 are MNHEY and SMNVEV (reference sequence). V lost 8 bases and J lost 8; bases outside the gene matches: 8. The CDR3 sequence: CASRTGDLGYTF. The CDR3 region has the DNA TGTGCCAGCCGAACAGGGGATTTGGGCTACACCTTC.

The chain combines TRBV11-2 with TRBJ1-2; 9 bases line up with TRBD1. CDR1 is SGHAT and CDR2 is FQNNGV in the germline V gene. V shed 2 bases, J shed 7 bases, and the junction held 8 bases outside the gene matches. The CDR3 has 15 residues. The CDR3 loop reads CASSLSRDRVFGYTF. CDR3 DNA: TGTGCCAGCAGCTTAAGTAGGGACAGGGTCTTTGGCTACACCTTC.

The V and J genes are TRBV5-1 and TRBJ2-4, with 8 bases that match TRBD1. Germline assignment: CDR1 SGHRS and CDR2 YFSETQ. The CDR3 sequence is 14 residues long. J was trimmed by 0 bases and V by 7 bases; bases with no gene match: 3. The CDR3 bases are TGCGCCAGCGGACAGGGCCTAGCCAAAAACATTCAGTACTTC. Translation: CASGQGLAKNIQYF.

The chain carries TRBV5-1 and TRBJ2-1, with D perhaps matching TRBD2 (5 bases). V lost 5 bases and J lost 9, with 15 bases in between. Germline loops: CDR1 SGHRS, CDR2 YFSETQ. The CDR3 has 13 residues. CDR3 sequence: CASSSLGVGEQFF. Written as DNA, the CDR3 is TGCGCCAGCAGTTCACTAGGTGTAGGTGAGCAGTTCTTC.

A few counts support this clone. The rearrangement uses TRBV6-1 and TRBJ2-1, with 7 bases lining up with TRBD2. The CDR3 length is 16 residues. V trimming: 3 bases; J trimming: 2 bases; junction bases outside the gene matches: 7. The germline gives CDR1 MNHNS, CDR2 SASEGT. The CDR3 loop is CASSEGGRAPYNEQFF. DNA of the CDR3: TGTGCCAGCAGTGAGGGTGGGAGGGCCCCCTACAATGAGCAGTTCTTC.

This sequence joins TRBV25-1 and TRBJ1-1; weak D call: TRBD1 (6 bases). Germline CDR1 reads MGHDK; CDR2 reads SYGVNS. This CDR3 comprises 14 residues. Trimming left V 1 base short and J 10 bases short, with 16 bases between. The CDR3 DNA is TGTGCCAGCAGTGAATGGGGGGGCGACCAAGTAGCTTTCTTT. It codes for CASSEWGGDQVAFF.